This TCR beta chain is from a study of OX40 agonist ivuxolimab in advanced cancers. Study background: Ivuxolimab is a fully human IgG2 antibody that activates OX40 (CD134). Of the patients, three showed partial responses, one with hepatocellular carcinoma and two with cutaneous melanoma.

Broader study findings: CD8+ T cells were the subset that, on average, had more expanded clones than CD4+. Clonal expansion was among the lowest in partial responders at 0.1-3.0 mg/kg, especially CD8+.

The V and J ends lost 6 bases and 9 bases respectively, with 14 bases between them. The V gene's germline CDR1 is SNHLY and CDR2 FYNNEI. The CDR3 covers 12 residues. On this clone: Its matching antigen is unknown.

Sequencing used immunoSEQ multiplex PCR; TCRdb keeps in-frame clones, though not all of them. The repertoire includes tens of thousands of clones, 85% to 90% of them detected once, and roughly 1.5% sits in the top ten. This TCR was sampled from an adult with an advanced solid tumor such as melanoma, head and neck, liver or kidney cancer. The rearrangement uses TRBV2 and TRBJ2-5, with D possibly TRBD2 on 6 matching bases. The material sequenced was CD4+ or CD8+ T cells sorted from blood, taken in a trial of the OX40 agonist ivuxolimab. The CDR3 region is CASSARERPQYF. The CDR3 bases are TGTGCCAGCAGCGCACGGGAGCGCCCCCAGTACTTC.